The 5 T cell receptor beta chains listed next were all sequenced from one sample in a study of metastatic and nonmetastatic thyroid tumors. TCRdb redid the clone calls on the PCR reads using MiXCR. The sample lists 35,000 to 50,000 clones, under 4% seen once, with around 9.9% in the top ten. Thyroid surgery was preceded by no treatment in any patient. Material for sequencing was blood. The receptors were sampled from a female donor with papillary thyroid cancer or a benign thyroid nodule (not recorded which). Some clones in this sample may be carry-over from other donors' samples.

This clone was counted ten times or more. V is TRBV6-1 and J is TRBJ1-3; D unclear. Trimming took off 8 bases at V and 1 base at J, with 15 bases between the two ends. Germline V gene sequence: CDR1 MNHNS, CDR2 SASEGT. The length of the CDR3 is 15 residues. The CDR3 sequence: CASCLDGGSGNTIYF. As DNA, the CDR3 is TGTGCCAGCTGCCTTGACGGCGGGTCTGGAAACACCATATATTTT.

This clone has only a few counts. The CDR3 DNA reads as TGTGCCAGCAGTTTAGTTCAGGAAAGCTCCGAGCAGTACTTC. As protein: CASSLVQESSEQYF. The chain joins TRBV12-3 or TRBV12-4 to TRBJ2-7; D unresolved. The V end was cut by 1 base, the J end by 6 bases, with 13 bases between. CDR3 size: 14 residues.

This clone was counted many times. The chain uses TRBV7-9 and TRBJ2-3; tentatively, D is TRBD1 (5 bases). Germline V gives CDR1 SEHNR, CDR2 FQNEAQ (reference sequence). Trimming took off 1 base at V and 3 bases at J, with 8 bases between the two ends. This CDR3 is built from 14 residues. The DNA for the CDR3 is TGTGCCAGCAGCTTAGTCCAGGGAACAGATACGCAGTATTTT. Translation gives CASSLVQGTDTQYF.

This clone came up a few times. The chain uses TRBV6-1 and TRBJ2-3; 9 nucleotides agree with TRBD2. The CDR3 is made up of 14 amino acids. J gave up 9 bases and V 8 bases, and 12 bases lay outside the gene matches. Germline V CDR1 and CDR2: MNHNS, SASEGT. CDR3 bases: TGTGCCAGCGCCGTTGATAGCGGGAGAGGCACGCAGTATTTT. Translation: CASAVDSGRGTQYF.

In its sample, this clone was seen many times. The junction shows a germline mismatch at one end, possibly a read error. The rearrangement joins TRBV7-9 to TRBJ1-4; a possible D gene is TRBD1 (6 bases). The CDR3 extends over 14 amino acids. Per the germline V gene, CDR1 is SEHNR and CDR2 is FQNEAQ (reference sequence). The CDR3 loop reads CASSLAGQNEKLFF. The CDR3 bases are TGTGCCAGCAGCTTAGCCGGACAGAATGAAAAACTATTTTTT.